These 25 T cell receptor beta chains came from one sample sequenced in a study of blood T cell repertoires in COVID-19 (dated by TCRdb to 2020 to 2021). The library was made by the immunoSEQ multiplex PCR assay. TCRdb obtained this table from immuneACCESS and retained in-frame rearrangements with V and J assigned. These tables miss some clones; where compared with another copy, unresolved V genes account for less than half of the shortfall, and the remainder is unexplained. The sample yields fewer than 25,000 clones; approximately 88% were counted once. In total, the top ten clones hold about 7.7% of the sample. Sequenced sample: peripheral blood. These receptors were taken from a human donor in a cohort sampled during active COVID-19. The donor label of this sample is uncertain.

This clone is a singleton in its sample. CDR3 DNA: TGTGCCAGCAGCTTCCAGATGGCCAGCGGGAGTGACACCGGGGAGCTGTTTTTT. This translates into CASSFQMASGSDTGELFF. The chain is built from TRBV11-3 and TRBJ2-2; the match to TRBD2 covers 8 bases. The V and J ends lost 3 bases and 3 bases, in that order; junction bases with no gene match: 12. This CDR3 has 18 amino acids. The germline gives CDR1 SGHNT, CDR2 YENEEA.

CDR3: CASSRDRFSYEQYF. The CDR3 region has the DNA TGTGCCAGCAGTCGGGACAGATTCTCCTACGAGCAGTACTTC. The chain combines TRBV6-5 with TRBJ2-7; 7 nucleotides align to TRBD1. J gave up 0 bases and V 5 bases, and 4 bases lay outside the gene matches. CDR3 length: 14 residues. The germline gives CDR1 MNHEY, CDR2 SVGAGI.

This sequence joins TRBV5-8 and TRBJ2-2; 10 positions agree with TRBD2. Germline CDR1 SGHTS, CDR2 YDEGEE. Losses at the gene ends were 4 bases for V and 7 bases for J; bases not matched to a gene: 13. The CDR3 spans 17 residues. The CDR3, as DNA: TGTGCCAGCAGCATTGGACTAGCGGTGAACCTTGTCGGGGAGCTGTTTTTT. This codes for CASSIGLAVNLVGELFF.

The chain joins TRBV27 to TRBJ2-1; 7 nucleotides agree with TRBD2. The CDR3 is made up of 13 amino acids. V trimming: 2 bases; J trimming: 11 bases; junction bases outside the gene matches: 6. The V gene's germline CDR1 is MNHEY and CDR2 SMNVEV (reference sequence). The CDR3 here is CASSLNPGTKQFF. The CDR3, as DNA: TGTGCCAGCAGTTTAAATCCCGGGACTAAGCAGTTCTTC.

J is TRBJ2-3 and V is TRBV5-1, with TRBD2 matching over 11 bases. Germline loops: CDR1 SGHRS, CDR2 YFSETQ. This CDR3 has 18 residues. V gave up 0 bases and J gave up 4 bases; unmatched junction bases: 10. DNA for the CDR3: TGCGCCAGCAGCTTGGGACTACTAGCGGGAGTAGGATCAGATACGCAGTATTTT. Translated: CASSLGLLAGVGSDTQYF.

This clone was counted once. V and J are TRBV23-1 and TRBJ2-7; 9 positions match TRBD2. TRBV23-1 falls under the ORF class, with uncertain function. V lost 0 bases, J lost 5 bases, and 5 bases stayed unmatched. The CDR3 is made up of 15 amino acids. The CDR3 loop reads CASSQSASGRNEQYF. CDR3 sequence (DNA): TGCGCCAGCAGTCAATCTGCCAGCGGGAGGAACGAGCAGTACTTC.

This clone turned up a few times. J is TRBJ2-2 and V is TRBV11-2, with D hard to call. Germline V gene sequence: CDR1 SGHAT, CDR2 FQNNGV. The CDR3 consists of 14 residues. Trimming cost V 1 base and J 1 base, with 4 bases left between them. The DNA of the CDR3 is TGTGCCAGCAGCTTAGCCAGGAACACCGGGGAGCTGTTTTTT. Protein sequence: CASSLARNTGELFF.

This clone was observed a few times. The CDR3 coding sequence is TGTGCCAGTAGTATAGAGAGGGGGGGATTTCAGCCCCAGCATTTT. This encodes CASSIERGGFQPQHF. The V call is TRBV19, the J call TRBJ1-5; D may be TRBD1 (6 bases). This CDR3 has 15 amino acids. In germline, CDR1 is LNHDA, CDR2 SQIVND (reference sequence). Trimming pared 0 bases from V and 6 bases from J, leaving 12 bases between.

The CDR3 nucleotides read TGTGCCATCAGTGAGTCCAGGGGCCGGGAGACCCAGTACTTC. It is translated as CAISESRGRETQYF. The gene calls are TRBV10-3 and TRBJ2-5; maybe TRBD1 (6 bases). The CDR3 runs 14 residues. The V and J ends lost 0 bases and 5 bases respectively, with 10 bases between them. The germline gives CDR1 ENHRY, CDR2 SYGVKD.

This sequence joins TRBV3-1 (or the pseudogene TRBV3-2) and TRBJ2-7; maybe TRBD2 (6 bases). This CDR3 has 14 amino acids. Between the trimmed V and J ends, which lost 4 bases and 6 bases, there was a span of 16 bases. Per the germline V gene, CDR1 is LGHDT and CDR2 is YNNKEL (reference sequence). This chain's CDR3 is CASSRGTSSFEQYF. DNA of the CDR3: TGTGCCAGCAGCCGTGGGACTTCGTCATTCGAGCAGTACTTC.

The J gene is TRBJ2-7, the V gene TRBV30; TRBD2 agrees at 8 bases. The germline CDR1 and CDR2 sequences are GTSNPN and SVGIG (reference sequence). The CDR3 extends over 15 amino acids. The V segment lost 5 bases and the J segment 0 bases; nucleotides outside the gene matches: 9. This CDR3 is CAWGRAGGSSYEQYF. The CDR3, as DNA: TGTGCCTGGGGACGGGCGGGAGGTAGCTCCTACGAGCAGTACTTC.

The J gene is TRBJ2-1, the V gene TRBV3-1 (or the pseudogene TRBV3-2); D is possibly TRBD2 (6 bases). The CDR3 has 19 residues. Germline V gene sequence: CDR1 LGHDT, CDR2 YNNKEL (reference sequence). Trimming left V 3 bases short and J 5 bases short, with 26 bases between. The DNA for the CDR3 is TGTGCCAGCAGCCAGAGTATGGCTCCGAGGACATGGGGGGACAATGAGCAGTTCTTC. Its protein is CASSQSMAPRTWGDNEQFF.

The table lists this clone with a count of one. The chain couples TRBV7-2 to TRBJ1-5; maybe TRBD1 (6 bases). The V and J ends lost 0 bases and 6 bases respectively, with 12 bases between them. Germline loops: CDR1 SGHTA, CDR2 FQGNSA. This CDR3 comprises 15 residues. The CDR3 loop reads CASSLASGGTQPQHF. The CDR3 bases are TGTGCCAGCAGCTTAGCCTCTGGGGGCACTCAGCCCCAGCATTTT. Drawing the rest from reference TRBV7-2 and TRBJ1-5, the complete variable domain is GAGVSQSPSNKVTEKGKDVELRCDPISGHTALYWYRQSLGQGLEFLIYFQGNSAPDKSGLPSDRFSAERTGGSVSTLTIQRTQQEDSAVYLCASSLASGGTQPQHFGDGTRLSIL.

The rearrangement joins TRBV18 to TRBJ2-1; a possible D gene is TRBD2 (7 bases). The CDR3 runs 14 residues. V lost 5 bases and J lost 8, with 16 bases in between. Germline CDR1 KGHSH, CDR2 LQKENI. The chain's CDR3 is CASSRGGVVDEQFF. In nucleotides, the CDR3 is TGTGCCAGCTCAAGGGGGGGCGTAGTCGATGAGCAGTTCTTC.

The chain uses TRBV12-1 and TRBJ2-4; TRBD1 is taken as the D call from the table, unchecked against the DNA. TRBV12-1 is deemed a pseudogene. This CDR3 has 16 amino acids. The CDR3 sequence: CASNAQGSYSKNIQYF. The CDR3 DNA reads TGTGCCAGCAACGCACAGGGTTCCTACTCCAAAAACATTCAGTACTTC.

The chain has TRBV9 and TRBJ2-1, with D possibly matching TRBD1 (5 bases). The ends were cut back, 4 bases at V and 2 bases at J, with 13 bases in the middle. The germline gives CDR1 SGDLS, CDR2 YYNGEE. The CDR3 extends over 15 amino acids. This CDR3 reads CASSPQGSPYNEQFF. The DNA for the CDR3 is TGTGCCAGCAGCCCCCAGGGTAGCCCCTACAATGAGCAGTTCTTC.

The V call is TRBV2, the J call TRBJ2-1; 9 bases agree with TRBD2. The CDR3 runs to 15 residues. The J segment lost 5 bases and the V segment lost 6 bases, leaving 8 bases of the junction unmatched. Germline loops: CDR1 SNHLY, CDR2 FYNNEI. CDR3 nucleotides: TGTGCCAGCAGGATTGGCGGGAGGGAGAACAATGAGCAGTTCTTC. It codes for CASRIGGRENNEQFF.

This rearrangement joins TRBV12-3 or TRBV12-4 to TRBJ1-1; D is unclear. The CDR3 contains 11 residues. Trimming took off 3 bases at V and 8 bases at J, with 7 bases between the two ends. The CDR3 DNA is TGTGCCAGCAGTTTCTTAAAAGAAGCTTTCTTT. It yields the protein CASSFLKEAFF.

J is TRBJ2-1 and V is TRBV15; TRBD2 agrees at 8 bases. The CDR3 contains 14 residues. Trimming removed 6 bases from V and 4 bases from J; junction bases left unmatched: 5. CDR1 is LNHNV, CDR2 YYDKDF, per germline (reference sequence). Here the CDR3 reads CATSRVAGYNEQFF. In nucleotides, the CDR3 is TGTGCCACCAGTAGGGTAGCGGGATACAATGAGCAGTTCTTC. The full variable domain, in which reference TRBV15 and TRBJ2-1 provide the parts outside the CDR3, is DAMVIQNPRYQVTQFGKPVTLSCSQTLNHNVMYWYQQKSSQAPKLLFHYYDKDFNNEADTPDNFQSRRPNTSFCFLDIRSPGLGDTAMYLCATSRVAGYNEQFFGPGTRLTVL.

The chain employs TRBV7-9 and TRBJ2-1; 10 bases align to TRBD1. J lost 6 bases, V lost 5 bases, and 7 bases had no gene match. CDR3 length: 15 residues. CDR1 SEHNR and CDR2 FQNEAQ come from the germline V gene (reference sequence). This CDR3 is CASSPGTGDINEQFF. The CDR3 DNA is TGTGCCAGCAGCCCCGGGACAGGGGACATCAATGAGCAGTTCTTC.

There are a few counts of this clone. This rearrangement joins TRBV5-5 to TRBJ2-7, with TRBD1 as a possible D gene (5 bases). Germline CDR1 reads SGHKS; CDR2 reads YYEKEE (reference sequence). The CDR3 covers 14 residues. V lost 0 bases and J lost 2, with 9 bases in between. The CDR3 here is CASSLEGRAYEQYF. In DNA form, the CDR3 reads TGTGCCAGCAGCTTGGAGGGCAGGGCCTACGAGCAGTACTTC.

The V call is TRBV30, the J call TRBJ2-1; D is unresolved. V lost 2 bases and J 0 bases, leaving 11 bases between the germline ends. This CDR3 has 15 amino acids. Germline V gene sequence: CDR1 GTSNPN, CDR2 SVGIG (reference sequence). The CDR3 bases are TGTGCCTGGAGTTTGCTGCCTAGCTCCTACAATGAGCAGTTCTTC. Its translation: CAWSLLPSSYNEQFF.

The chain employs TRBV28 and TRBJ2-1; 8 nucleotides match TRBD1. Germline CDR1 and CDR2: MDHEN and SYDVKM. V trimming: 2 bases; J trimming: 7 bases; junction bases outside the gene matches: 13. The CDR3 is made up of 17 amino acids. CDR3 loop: CASSLRSGTGGRNEQFF. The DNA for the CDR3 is TGTGCCAGCAGTTTACGATCTGGGACAGGTGGTAGGAATGAGCAGTTCTTC.

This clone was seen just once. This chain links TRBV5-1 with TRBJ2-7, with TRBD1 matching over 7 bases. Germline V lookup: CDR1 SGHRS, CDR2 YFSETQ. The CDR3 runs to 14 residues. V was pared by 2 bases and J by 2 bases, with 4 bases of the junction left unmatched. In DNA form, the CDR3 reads TGCGCCAGCAGCTTCCAGACAGGGACCTACGAGCAGTACTTC. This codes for CASSFQTGTYEQYF.

CDR3 DNA sequence: TGTGCCAGCAGCGCGACGACAGGGAGGAACACCGGGGAGCTGTTTTTT. It specifies CASSATTGRNTGELFF. The rearrangement joins TRBV9 to TRBJ2-2; 7 bases line up with TRBD1. CDR3 length equals 16 residues. Trimming took 3 bases from V and 1 from J; bases not matched to a gene: 6. Germline loops: CDR1 SGDLS, CDR2 YYNGEE.